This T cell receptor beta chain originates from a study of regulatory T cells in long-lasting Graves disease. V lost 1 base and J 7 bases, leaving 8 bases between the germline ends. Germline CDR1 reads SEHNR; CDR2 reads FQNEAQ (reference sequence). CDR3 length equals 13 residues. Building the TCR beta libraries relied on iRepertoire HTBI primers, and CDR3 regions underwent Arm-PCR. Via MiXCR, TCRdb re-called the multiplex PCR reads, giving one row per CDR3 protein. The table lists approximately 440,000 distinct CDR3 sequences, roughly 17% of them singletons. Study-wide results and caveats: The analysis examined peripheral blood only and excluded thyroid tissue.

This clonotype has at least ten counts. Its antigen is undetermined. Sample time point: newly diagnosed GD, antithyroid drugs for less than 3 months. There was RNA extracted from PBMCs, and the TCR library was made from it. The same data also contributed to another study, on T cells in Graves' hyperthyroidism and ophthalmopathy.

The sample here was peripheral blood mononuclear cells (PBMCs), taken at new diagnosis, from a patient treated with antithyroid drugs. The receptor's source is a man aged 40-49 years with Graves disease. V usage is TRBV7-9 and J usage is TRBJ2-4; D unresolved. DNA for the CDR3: TGTGCCAGCAGCTTAGTACCGATGAACATTCAGTACTTC. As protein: CASSLVPMNIQYF.